One and the same sample provided the 27 T cell receptor beta chains below, sequenced in a study of blood T cell repertoires in COVID-19. Using immunoSEQ multiplex PCR, the repertoire was profiled, and TCRdb retains in-frame clones only, with some absent. Here the sample spans about 140,000 clones, over 65% being singletons. The specimen sequenced was peripheral blood. These receptors came from a woman aged 80 or older with active or convalescent COVID-19.

The V call is TRBV5-1, the J call TRBJ1-2; D call uncertain. V was cut by 0 bases and J by 8 bases, with 11 bases left in between. The CDR3 extends over 13 amino acids. CDR1 and CDR2 (germline): SGHRS, YFSETQ. This CDR3 reads CASSLGLAWGYTF. CDR3 DNA sequence: TGCGCCAGCAGCTTGGGGCTCGCATGGGGCTACACCTTC.

The chain employs TRBV6-5 and TRBJ2-1, with D hard to call. There are 13 residues in the CDR3. Germline CDR1 is MNHEY and CDR2 is SVGAGI. V was shortened by 3 bases and J by 6 bases, with 9 bases between the two germline ends. DNA of the CDR3: TGTGCCAGCAGTTATTCCACCGGCAATGAGCAGTTCTTC. This codes for CASSYSTGNEQFF.

This clone was seen only once. This chain links TRBV10-3 with TRBJ2-7, with 9 bases identical to TRBD1. Germline trimming cut 4 bases from V and 4 bases from J; bases unmatched to any gene: 11. From germline, CDR1 is ENHRY and CDR2 SYGVKD. This CDR3 is 16 amino acids long. The CDR3 bases are TGTGCCATCAGTGGCCAGACAGGGGGTTTAAAGTACGAGCAGTACTTC. Translation gives CAISGQTGGLKYEQYF.

The chain uses TRBV25-1 and TRBJ2-2; D is perhaps TRBD1 (6 bases). The germline gives CDR1 MGHDK, CDR2 SYGVNS. CDR3 length: 17 amino acids. The ends were cut back, 4 bases at V and 2 bases at J, with 17 bases in the middle. CDR3 nucleotide sequence: TGTGCCAGCAGTGCCAGACAGGCCCTCGAAAACACCGGGGAGCTGTTTTTT. This codes for CASSARQALENTGELFF.

V gene TRBV5-6 combines with J gene TRBJ2-5, with 7 positions matching TRBD1. J lost 5 bases, V lost 4 bases, and 8 bases had no gene match. Per the germline V gene, CDR1 is SGHDT and CDR2 is YYEEEE. The CDR3 totals 14 residues. The CDR3 DNA follows: TGTGCCAGCAGCGAAGGGACAGTACGGGAGACCCAGTACTTC. Amino acid sequence: CASSEGTVRETQYF.

In its sample, this clone was seen once. The chain uses TRBV28 and TRBJ1-3, with 7 bases identical to TRBD1. CDR3 length: 15 residues. The V gene end was trimmed by 6 bases and the J gene end by 0 bases; junction bases not matched to a gene: 5. Germline V lookup: CDR1 MDHEN, CDR2 SYDVKM. In DNA, the CDR3 is TGTGCCAGCAGAGGAGGGGACAGCTCTGGAAACACCATATATTTT. It is translated as CASRGGDSSGNTIYF.

The J gene is TRBJ2-5, the V gene TRBV2, with D possibly TRBD2 on 7 matching bases. The CDR3 is 15 amino acids. The ends were cut back, 6 bases at V and 2 bases at J, with 16 bases in the middle. CDR1 and CDR2 (germline): SNHLY, FYNNEI. CDR3 DNA: TGTGCCAGCAGAGCAAGGGGGACTACTCAAGAGACCCAGTACTTC. Amino acid sequence: CASRARGTTQETQYF.

The V gene is TRBV5-8, the J gene TRBJ2-3; 10 bases match TRBD2. This CDR3 is built from 18 residues. Looked up from germline, CDR1 is SGHTS and CDR2 is YDEGEE. V lost 4 bases, J lost 0 bases, and 11 bases stayed unmatched. CDR3 in amino acids: CASSLWVAGGPSTDTQYF. CDR3 in DNA: TGTGCCAGCAGCCTCTGGGTAGCGGGGGGTCCCAGCACAGATACGCAGTATTTT.

The chain uses TRBV20-1 and TRBJ2-7, with a possible D match to TRBD2 (5 bases). V lost 1 base, J lost 6 bases, and 7 bases lay in between. The CDR3 contains 11 residues. Germline-derived CDR1 and CDR2 are DFQATT and SNEGSKA (reference sequence). The CDR3 bases are TGCAGTGCTAGAGTGAGGGTCGAGCAGTACTTC. This codes for CSARVRVEQYF.

V gene TRBV12-3 or TRBV12-4 combines with J gene TRBJ1-2; TRBD1 matches 7 bases. V was clipped by 2 bases and J by 7 bases; unmatched bases: 4. The CDR3 is made up of 13 amino acids. CDR3 region: CASSLSDRLGYTF. The CDR3, as DNA: TGTGCCAGCAGTTTATCGGACAGGCTTGGCTACACCTTC.

This chain joins TRBV19 and TRBJ1-2, with 7 bases aligning to TRBD1. V was pared by 3 bases and J by 8 bases, with 6 bases of the junction left unmatched. Germline CDR1 is LNHDA and CDR2 is SQIVND (reference sequence). There are 13 residues in the CDR3. CDR3 sequence: CASSMGDRRGYTF. The CDR3 bases are TGTGCCAGTAGTATGGGGGACAGAAGAGGCTACACCTTC.

This clone was seen once. The chain employs TRBV18 and TRBJ2-5; 7 nucleotides match TRBD1. This CDR3 has 18 residues. V lost 1 base and J lost 3; bases outside the gene matches: 14. Germline V gene sequence: CDR1 KGHSH, CDR2 LQKENI. The CDR3 bases are TGTGCCAGCTCACCACTCTCAGGGGGTATTATCTTGGAAGAGACCCAGTACTTC. Translation gives CASSPLSGGIILEETQYF.

The chain links TRBV19 to TRBJ1-4; 7 bases fit TRBD1. The CDR3 sequence is 15 residues long. The germline V gene encodes CDR1 LNHDA and CDR2 SQIVND (reference sequence). Trimming removed 6 bases from V and 0 bases from J; junction bases left unmatched: 4. For the CDR3, the DNA is TGTGCCAGTAGACAGGGGATTACAACTAATGAAAAACTGTTTTTT. Translating gives CASRQGITTNEKLFF.

The chain employs TRBV19 and TRBJ2-1, with 7 nucleotides matching TRBD1. CDR1 LNHDA and CDR2 SQIVND come from the germline V gene (reference sequence). Trimming at V came to 5 bases and at J to 7 bases, leaving 8 bases not matched to a gene. CDR3 length: 14 amino acids. This CDR3 reads CASSVTGPGNEQFF. CDR3 DNA sequence: TGTGCCAGTAGTGTGACAGGGCCGGGAAATGAGCAGTTCTTC.

This rearrangement joins TRBV3-1 (or the pseudogene TRBV3-2) to TRBJ1-3; TRBD1 matches at 7 bases. Trimming at V came to 4 bases and at J to 2 bases, leaving 8 bases not matched to a gene. This CDR3 comprises 16 residues. CDR1 is LGHDT and CDR2 is YNNKEL in the germline V gene (reference sequence). The CDR3 reads CASSPTGVFAGNTIYF. The CDR3 bases are TGTGCCAGCAGCCCTACAGGGGTGTTCGCTGGAAACACCATATATTTT.

This clone came up a few times. Germline is not matched at one junction end, which may reflect a read error. The genes are TRBV28 and TRBJ1-5, with D perhaps TRBD1 (5 bases). The CDR3 has 17 amino acids. In germline, CDR1 is MDHEN, CDR2 SYDVKM. CDR3 nucleotide sequence: TGTGCCAGCAGTCCACCCAGTTGGGGGACTAGCGATCAGCCCCAGCATTTT. The encoded protein is CASSPPSWGTSDQPQHF.

CDR3 coding DNA: TGTGCCAGCTCACCAAGGGGGCTCACAGATACGCAGTATTTT. It is translated as CASSPRGLTDTQYF. The chain links TRBV18 to TRBJ2-3; TRBD1 matches 7 bases. The CDR3 loop spans 14 amino acids. Germline V gene sequence: CDR1 KGHSH, CDR2 LQKENI. V lost 2 bases, J lost 2 bases, and 1 base stayed unmatched.

This chain connects TRBV6-5 to TRBJ2-7, with 10 nucleotides matching TRBD1. Germline CDR1 is MNHEY and CDR2 is SVGAGI. The CDR3 runs to 15 residues. J lost 3 bases, V lost 6 bases, and 8 bases had no gene match. The chain's CDR3 is CASRIGGQGVYEQYF. CDR3 coding DNA: TGTGCCAGCAGAATAGGCGGACAGGGGGTCTACGAGCAGTACTTC.

Only one count was recorded for this clone. CDR3 nucleotide sequence: TGTGCCACCCGAGGGACAACTGACAATCAGCCCCAGCATTTT. Amino acid sequence: CATRGTTDNQPQHF. The chain links TRBV10-3 to TRBJ1-5, with a weak D call TRBD1 (6 bases). This CDR3 comprises 14 residues. The germline V and J ends were trimmed by 10 bases and 3 bases, with 16 bases remaining between them. CDR1 and CDR2 (germline): ENHRY, SYGVKD.

V usage is TRBV18 and J usage is TRBJ2-2, with 7 bases that match TRBD1. The CDR3 has 16 amino acids. Losses at the gene ends were 6 bases for V and 2 bases for J; bases not matched to a gene: 9. Germline V gene data show CDR1 as KGHSH and CDR2 as LQKENI. The CDR3 loop reads CASSELGTANTGELFF. CDR3 nucleotides: TGTGCCAGCTCCGAACTCGGGACAGCCAACACCGGGGAGCTGTTTTTT.

The chain recombines TRBV28 with TRBJ2-1, with TRBD1 matching over 8 bases. The germline V gene encodes CDR1 MDHEN and CDR2 SYDVKM. V shed 3 bases, J shed 4 bases, and the junction held 5 bases outside the gene matches. This CDR3 comprises 15 residues. CDR3 region: CASSFPGGPYNEQFF. CDR3 nucleotide sequence: TGTGCCAGCAGTTTCCCAGGGGGCCCATACAATGAGCAGTTCTTC.

The chain combines TRBV19 with TRBJ1-1; D is uncertain. This CDR3 is built from 13 residues. Germline CDR1 and CDR2: LNHDA and SQIVND (reference sequence). V was shortened by 3 bases and J by 6 bases, with 11 bases between the two germline ends. This CDR3 reads CASSMSGRPEAFF. DNA for the CDR3: TGTGCCAGTAGTATGTCGGGGAGGCCTGAAGCTTTCTTT.

In this sample, this clone turned up a few times. V gene TRBV7-3 combines with J gene TRBJ1-2; 8 bases fit TRBD1. The CDR3 has 13 residues. CDR1 is SGHTA, CDR2 FQGTGA, per germline. V lost 5 bases to trimming and J lost 10 bases; unmatched junction nucleotides: 9. This chain's CDR3 is CASSPKGTGPYTF. The CDR3 DNA sequence: TGTGCCAGCAGCCCAAAAGGGACAGGCCCCTACACCTTC.

This rearrangement joins TRBV6-2 or TRBV6-3 to TRBJ2-3, with D maybe TRBD1 (6 bases). CDR1 and CDR2 from the germline V gene are MNHEY and SVGEGT. Deletions cut 0 bases from V and 5 bases from J, with 12 bases between. CDR3 size: 15 residues. Here the CDR3 reads CASSYSKGVVDTQYF. DNA for the CDR3: TGTGCCAGCAGTTACTCAAAGGGGGTGGTAGATACGCAGTATTTT.

The chain uses TRBV2 and TRBJ1-2; 7 positions agree with TRBD1. Germline CDR1 is SNHLY and CDR2 is FYNNEI. CDR3 length equals 13 residues. The trim removed 1 base at V and 6 bases at J, leaving 2 bases unmatched. The CDR3 sequence: CASSEEDRNGYTF. CDR3 nucleotides: TGTGCCAGCAGTGAAGAGGACAGGAATGGCTACACCTTC.

The chain has TRBV5-1 and TRBJ2-7; D is ambiguous. CDR1 and CDR2 from the germline V gene are SGHRS and YFSETQ. The V end was cut by 4 bases, the J end by 5 bases, with 13 bases between. This CDR3 is built from 13 residues. CDR3 loop: CASSPLLEDEQYF. Written as DNA, the CDR3 is TGCGCCAGCAGCCCACTGCTAGAGGACGAGCAGTACTTC.

The V gene is TRBV23-1, the J gene TRBJ2-3, with 8 bases aligning to TRBD1. TRBV23-1 is annotated as an ORF whose role is uncertain. Trimming removed 9 bases from V and 1 base from J; junction bases left unmatched: 18. CDR3 length: 18 residues. CDR3 bases: TGCGCCAGGGAATACCCGGAAAGGACAGGGTCCCGCACAGATACGCAGTATTTT. This sequence encodes CAREYPERTGSRTDTQYF.